This T cell receptor (beta chain) emerged from a study of sequential checkpoint blockade in melanoma. Here immunoSEQ multiplex PCR was the method, and the copy in TCRdb shows in-frame clones only, minus some. The sample includes fewer than 30,000 clones, about 83% of them seen just once. The treatment was: randomized to nivolumab then ipilimumab (arm A) or the reverse (arm B). PBMC sorting kept live CD3+CD8+ cells without CD19 or CD56. The clonotype originates from a human donor with melanoma. Here the sequenced sample was CD8+ T cells sorted from blood (inferred from file names), taken from a patient given nivolumab and ipilimumab in sequence.

The DNA for the CDR3 is TGTGCCAGCAGTGTGCTAGGGACAGTCATCTCCTACAATGAGCAGTTCTTC. It yields the protein CASSVLGTVISYNEQFF. This sequence joins TRBV25-1 and TRBJ2-1, with 7 bases lining up with TRBD1. Germline CDR1 is MGHDK and CDR2 is SYGVNS. The CDR3 totals 17 residues. The trim removed 4 bases at V and 0 bases at J, leaving 9 bases unmatched.